The source of this TCR beta chain is a study of T cells in Graves' hyperthyroidism and ophthalmopathy. The CDR3 extends over 15 amino acids. The germline CDR1 and CDR2 sequences are MGHDK and SYGVNS. Trimming cost V 4 bases and J 3 bases, with 13 bases left between them. The CDR3 regions of TCR beta were amplified from RNA transcripts. HTBI primers were used for first-round RT-PCR of the TCR CDR3. TCRdb re-called the multiplex PCR reads through MiXCR, storing one row per CDR3 protein. The data show around 800,000 distinct CDR3 sequences, over 35% seen once. Material: blood. This TCR was sampled from a man in his late teens or twenties with Graves' hyperthyroidism. The gene calls are TRBV25-1 and TRBJ1-5; D remains unclear. The CDR3 DNA follows: TGTGCCAGCAGTGCCGGTGACCGCGACAATCAGCCCCAGCATTTT. This translates into CASSAGDRDNQPQHF.